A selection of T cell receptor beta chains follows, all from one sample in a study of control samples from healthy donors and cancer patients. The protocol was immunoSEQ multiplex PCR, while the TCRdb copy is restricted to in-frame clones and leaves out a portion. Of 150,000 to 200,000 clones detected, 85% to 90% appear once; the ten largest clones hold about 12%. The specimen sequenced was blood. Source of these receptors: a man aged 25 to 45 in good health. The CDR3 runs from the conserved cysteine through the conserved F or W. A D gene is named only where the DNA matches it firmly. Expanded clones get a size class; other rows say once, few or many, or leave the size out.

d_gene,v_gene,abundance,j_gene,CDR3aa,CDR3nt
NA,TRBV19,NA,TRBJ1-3,CASSPRAGTLQDTIYF,TGTGCCAGTAGTCCCAGGGCCGGAACCCTCCAGGACACCATATATTTT
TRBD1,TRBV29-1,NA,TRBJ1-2,CSVNPGTGPGGYTF,TGCAGCGTAAATCCCGGGACAGGGCCTGGAGGCTACACCTTC
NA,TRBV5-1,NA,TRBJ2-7,CASSFDGSSYEQYF,TGCGCCAGCAGCTTTGACGGGAGCTCCTACGAGCAGTACTTC
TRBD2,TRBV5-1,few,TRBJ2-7,CASTPFPGGSRYEQYF,TGCGCCAGCACCCCTTTTCCTGGCGGGAGTAGGTACGAGCAGTACTTC
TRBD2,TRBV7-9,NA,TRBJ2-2,CASSLKSGATGELFF,TGTGCCAGCAGCTTAAAGAGCGGGGCGACCGGGGAGCTGTTTTTT
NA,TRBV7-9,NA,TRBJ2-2,CASSITGNTGELFF,TGTGCCAGCAGTATCACGGGGAACACCGGGGAGCTGTTTTTT
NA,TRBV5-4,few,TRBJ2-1,CASSEGHLNEQFF,TGTGCCAGCAGCGAGGGACATTTGAATGAGCAGTTCTTC
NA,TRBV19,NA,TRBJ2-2,CASSGGAPLGPNTGELFF,TGTGCCAGTAGTGGTGGGGCCCCCCTCGGGCCGAACACCGGGGAGCTGTTTTTT
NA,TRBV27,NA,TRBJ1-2,CASSFREGDGYTF,TGTGCCAGCAGTTTCCGGGAAGGGGATGGCTACACCTTC
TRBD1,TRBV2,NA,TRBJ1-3,CASSRGQTGNTIYF,TGTGCCAGCAGCCGGGGACAGACTGGAAACACCATATATTTT
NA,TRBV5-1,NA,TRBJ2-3,CASSSMGLKDTQYF,TGCGCCAGCAGCTCCATGGGGCTGAAAGATACGCAGTATTTT
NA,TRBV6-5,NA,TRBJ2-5,CASSYSKQIGETQYF,TGTGCCAGCAGTTACTCGAAACAGATCGGAGAGACCCAGTACTTC
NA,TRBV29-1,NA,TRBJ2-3,CSVTGQMTSTDTQYF,TGCAGCGTTACGGGACAAATGACTAGCACAGATACGCAGTATTTT
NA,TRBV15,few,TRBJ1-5,CATSRELRAQHF,TGTGCCACCAGCAGAGAACTCAGAGCCCAGCATTTT
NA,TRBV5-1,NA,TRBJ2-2,CASSLSLAENTGELFF,TGCGCCAGCAGCTTGAGTCTAGCTGAGAACACCGGGGAGCTGTTTTTT
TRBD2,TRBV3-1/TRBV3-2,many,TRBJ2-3,CASSLSYYGEEREGQGDTQYF,TGTGCCAGCAGCCTATCCTATTACGGGGAGGAGCGGGAGGGCCAGGGAGATACGCAGTATTTT
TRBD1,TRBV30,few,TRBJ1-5,CAWGNRGRQPQHF,TGTGCCTGGGGGAACAGGGGCAGACAGCCCCAGCATTTT
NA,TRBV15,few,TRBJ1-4,CATSRDYIRGEKLFF,TGTGCCACCAGCAGAGACTACATACGAGGAGAAAAACTGTTTTTT
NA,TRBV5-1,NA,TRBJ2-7,CASSLQGLKGYEQYF,TGCGCCAGCAGCTTGCAGGGCCTTAAAGGCTACGAGCAGTACTTC
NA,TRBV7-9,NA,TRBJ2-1,CASSFPGRYNEQFF,TGTGCCAGCAGCTTTCCCGGGAGATACAATGAGCAGTTCTTC
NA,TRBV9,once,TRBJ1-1,CASSVGTKPEAFF,TGTGCCAGCAGCGTAGGGACTAAGCCAGAAGCTTTCTTT
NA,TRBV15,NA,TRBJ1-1,CATKIGGLNTEAFF,TGTGCCACCAAGATAGGGGGGTTGAACACTGAAGCTTTCTTT
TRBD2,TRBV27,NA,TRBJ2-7,CASSFRLAGEQYF,TGTGCCAGCAGTTTCCGACTAGCGGGGGAGCAGTACTTC
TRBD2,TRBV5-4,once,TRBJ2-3,CASSPSGSRDTQYF,TGTGCCAGCAGCCCAAGCGGGAGTCGGGATACGCAGTATTTT
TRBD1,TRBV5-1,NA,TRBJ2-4,CASSTQGDGVGIQYF,TGCGCCAGCAGCACTCAGGGGGACGGGGTGGGCATTCAGTACTTC
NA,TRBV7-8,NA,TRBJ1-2,CASSSSSLGYGYTF,TGTGCCAGCAGCTCATCGTCCTTGGGGTATGGCTACACCTTC
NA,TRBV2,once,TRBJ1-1,CASNVASTPRAEAFF,TGTGCCAGCAATGTCGCATCGACGCCGCGCGCTGAAGCTTTCTTT
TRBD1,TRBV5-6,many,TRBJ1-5,CASSLKSTGVNGNQPQHF,TGTGCCAGCAGCTTGAAGTCGACAGGGGTCAATGGCAATCAGCCCCAGCATTTT
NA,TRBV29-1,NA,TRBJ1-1,CSAKGNSGTEAFF,TGCAGCGCTAAAGGGAATAGCGGTACTGAAGCTTTCTTT
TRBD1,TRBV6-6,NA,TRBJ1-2,CASRDRVQTYTF,TGTGCCAGCCGAGACAGGGTTCAGACCTACACCTTC
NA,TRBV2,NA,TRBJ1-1,CASSEHQGNTEAFF,TGTGCCAGCAGTGAACATCAGGGGAACACTGAAGCTTTCTTT
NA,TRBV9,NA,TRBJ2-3,CASSVDPGATDTQYF,TGTGCCAGCAGCGTAGACCCGGGAGCCACAGATACGCAGTATTTT
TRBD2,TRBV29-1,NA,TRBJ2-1,CSVLRDYGGNEQFF,TGCAGCGTGCTCCGGGACTATGGAGGGAATGAGCAGTTCTTC
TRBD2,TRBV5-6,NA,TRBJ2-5,CASSVGGETQYF,TGTGCCAGCAGCGTGGGGGGGGAGACCCAGTACTTC
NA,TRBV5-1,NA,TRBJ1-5,CASSTEGLSNQPQHF,TGCGCCAGCAGCACCGAAGGTTTGAGCAATCAGCCCCAGCATTTT
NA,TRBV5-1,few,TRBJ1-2,CASSLVGGNYGYTF,TGCGCCAGCAGCTTGGTTGGGGGGAACTATGGCTACACCTTC
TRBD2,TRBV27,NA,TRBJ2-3,CASSPSPSGSSTDTQYF,TGTGCCAGCAGTCCCTCCCCTAGCGGCTCTAGCACAGATACGCAGTATTTT
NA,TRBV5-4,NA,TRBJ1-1,CASRTDMNTEAFF,TGTGCCAGCAGGACAGACATGAACACTGAAGCTTTCTTT
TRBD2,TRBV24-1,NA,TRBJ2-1,CATSAAAGAASSYNEQFF,TGTGCCACCAGTGCGGCAGCGGGGGCCGCGAGCTCCTACAATGAGCAGTTCTTC
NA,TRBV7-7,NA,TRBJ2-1,CASSLGATGYEQFF,TGTGCCAGCAGCTTAGGCGCGACGGGTTATGAGCAGTTCTTC
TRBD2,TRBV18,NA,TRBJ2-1,CASSRDSDSGLARYNEQFF,TGTGCCAGCTCACGGGACTCGGACTCGGGACTAGCGAGATACAATGAGCAGTTCTTC
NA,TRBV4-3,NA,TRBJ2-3,CASSQDRWGTDTQYF,TGCGCCAGCAGCCAAGATCGGTGGGGCACAGATACGCAGTATTTT
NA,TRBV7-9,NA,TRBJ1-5,CASSLEGQPQHF,TGTGCCAGCAGCTTAGAGGGTCAGCCCCAGCATTTT
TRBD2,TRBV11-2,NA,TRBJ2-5,CASSLDKDKGGGEAQYF,TGTGCCAGCAGCTTAGATAAGGACAAGGGCGGGGGTGAGGCCCAGTACTTC
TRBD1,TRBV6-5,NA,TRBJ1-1,CASSYGQGRGNTEAFF,TGTGCCAGCAGTTACGGACAGGGGAGGGGGAACACTGAAGCTTTCTTT
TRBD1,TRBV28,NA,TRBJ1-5,CASNLNDRAQPQHF,TGTGCCAGCAATCTCAACGACAGGGCTCAGCCCCAGCATTTT
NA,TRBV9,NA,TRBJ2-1,CASSVEGGSYNEQFF,TGTGCCAGCAGCGTAGAGGGGGGCTCCTACAATGAGCAGTTCTTC
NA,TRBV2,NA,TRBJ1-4,CASSGGPTPGAEKLFF,TGTGCCAGCAGTGGGGGACCGACCCCCGGTGCTGAAAAACTGTTTTTT
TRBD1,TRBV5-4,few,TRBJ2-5,CASSRTSGTGEETQYF,TGTGCCAGCAGCCGGACCTCCGGGACAGGGGAGGAGACCCAGTACTTC
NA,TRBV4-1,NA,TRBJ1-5,CASSQVPQGFWPQHF,TGCGCCAGCAGCCAAGTGCCACAGGGTTTTTGGCCCCAGCATTTT
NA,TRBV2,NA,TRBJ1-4,CASRGNTEKLFF,TGTGCCAGCAGGGGAAATACAGAAAAACTGTTTTTT
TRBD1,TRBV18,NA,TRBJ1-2,CASSPPNRGQANYGYTF,TGTGCCAGCTCACCGCCGAACAGGGGGCAGGCTAACTATGGCTACACCTTC
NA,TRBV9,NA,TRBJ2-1,CASSQTVGAEQFF,TGTGCCAGCAGTCAGACTGTAGGGGCTGAGCAGTTCTTC